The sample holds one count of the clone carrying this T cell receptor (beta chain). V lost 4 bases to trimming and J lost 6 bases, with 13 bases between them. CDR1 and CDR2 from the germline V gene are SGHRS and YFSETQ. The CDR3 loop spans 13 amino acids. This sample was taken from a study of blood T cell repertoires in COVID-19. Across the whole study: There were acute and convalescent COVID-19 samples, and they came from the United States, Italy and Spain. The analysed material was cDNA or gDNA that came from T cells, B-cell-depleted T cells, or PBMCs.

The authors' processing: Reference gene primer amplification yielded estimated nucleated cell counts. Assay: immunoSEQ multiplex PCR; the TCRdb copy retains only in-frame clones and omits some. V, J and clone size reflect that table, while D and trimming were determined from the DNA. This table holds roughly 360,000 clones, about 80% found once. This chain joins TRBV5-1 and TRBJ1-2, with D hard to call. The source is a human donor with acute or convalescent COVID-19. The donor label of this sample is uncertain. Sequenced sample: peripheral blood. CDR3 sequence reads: CASSPTPLDGYTF. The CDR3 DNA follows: TGCGCCAGCAGCCCGACACCGTTGGATGGCTACACCTTC.